This T cell receptor beta chain was identified during a study of shared clonotypes between healthy human individuals. Overall study findings and caveats: An effect of sequencing depth on clonotype sharing among donors was expected.

Some clones are missing from TCRdb's copy, which holds only in-frame ones; the method was immunoSEQ multiplex PCR. Among about 1 million clones listed, about 75% were seen once. Trimming cost V 3 bases and J 4 bases, with 15 bases left between them. CDR1 is MNHNS, CDR2 SASEGT, per germline. The CDR3 contains 15 residues. Comments on this clone: Its antigen remains unidentified.

The sample comprised memory CD4+ T cells sorted from blood. Subset described: CD45RA-negative fraction. The TCR was taken from a man aged 18 to 30 in good health. V gene TRBV6-1 combines with J gene TRBJ1-2; D is ambiguous. CDR3 nucleotides: TGTGCCAGCAGTGAGGAGCCCTCTACTATCTATGGCTACACCTTC. Translation gives CASSEEPSTIYGYTF.